These 16 T cell receptor beta chains originate from one sample sequenced in a study of cytomegalovirus exposure and HLA in healthy donors. Amplification used 60 Vbeta primers and 13 Jbeta primers. Here immunoSEQ multiplex PCR was the method, and the copy in TCRdb shows in-frame clones only, minus some. The data show approximately 140,000 clones, with about two thirds seen just once and 1.5% to 2% held by the top ten. Source material: PBMCs. These receptors all stem from a woman between 18 and 29 years old in good health and CMV-seronegative.

The V call is TRBV25-1, the J call TRBJ1-1; 10 nucleotides line up with TRBD1. CDR3 length: 13 amino acids. CDR1 is MGHDK and CDR2 is SYGVNS in the germline V gene. Trimming took 9 bases from V and 5 from J; bases not matched to a gene: 6. The CDR3 here is CASHGTGETEAFF. For the CDR3, the DNA is TGTGCCAGTCATGGGACAGGGGAGACTGAAGCTTTCTTT.

The J gene is TRBJ2-1, the V gene TRBV11-3; D gene ambiguous. CDR1 and CDR2 (germline): SGHNT, YENEEA. V was shortened by 3 bases and J by 2 bases, with 5 bases between the two germline ends. The CDR3 runs to 13 residues. CDR3 nucleotide sequence: TGTGCCAGCAGCTTTTTCACCTACAATGAGCAGTTCTTC. Residues: CASSFFTYNEQFF.

The rearrangement links TRBV5-1 to TRBJ2-1, with D perhaps TRBD1 (6 bases). This CDR3 region has 15 residues. V was pared by 2 bases and J by 1 base, with 10 bases between. Germline V CDR1 and CDR2: SGHRS, YFSETQ. The CDR3 DNA reads TGCGCCAGCAGCTTCAGGGGAATGTCCTACAATGAGCAGTTCTTC. Translated, it gives CASSFRGMSYNEQFF.

The chain carries TRBV7-9 and TRBJ1-4, with a tentative D call TRBD1 (6 bases). V shed 5 bases and J shed 7 bases, with 26 bases lying between them. The CDR3 sequence is 18 residues long. The V gene's germline CDR1 is SEHNR and CDR2 FQNEAQ (reference sequence). This CDR3 reads CASSLLVGAGARTEKLFF. The CDR3, as DNA: TGTGCCAGCAGCCTCTTAGTTGGGGCGGGGGCGCGAACTGAAAAACTGTTTTTT.

V usage is TRBV7-2 and J usage is TRBJ2-1; TRBD2 matches at 9 bases. Unmatched junction bases numbered 9, after V lost 2 bases and J lost 7 bases. The CDR3 consists of 16 residues. CDR1 is SGHTA, CDR2 FQGNSA, per germline. In nucleotides, the CDR3 is TGTGCCAGCAGCTTATTACCCGCGGGAGGGCCAAATGAGCAGTTCTTC. Residues: CASSLLPAGGPNEQFF.

The gene calls are TRBV2 and TRBJ2-2; D is possibly TRBD1 (6 bases). The V gene lost 7 bases and the J gene lost 6 bases, with 15 bases spanning the gap. Germline CDR1 reads SNHLY; CDR2 reads FYNNEI. The CDR3 contains 14 residues. In DNA, the CDR3 is TGTGCCAGCACCGAAAGGGGGTACCCCGGGGAGCTGTTTTTT. It is translated as CASTERGYPGELFF.

The chain has TRBV4-1 and TRBJ1-6; 7 nucleotides line up with TRBD1. Germline V CDR1 and CDR2: MGHRA, YSYEKL. This CDR3 region has 18 residues. Losses at the gene ends were 6 bases for V and 0 bases for J; bases not matched to a gene: 11. Here the CDR3 reads CASSRLTRGRSYNSPLHF. In DNA form, the CDR3 reads TGCGCCAGCAGTCGACTTACAAGGGGGCGCTCCTATAATTCACCCCTCCACTTT.

The chain carries TRBV29-1 and TRBJ2-1; 8 bases match TRBD2. The CDR3 extends over 14 amino acids. CDR1 and CDR2 from the germline V gene are SQVTM and ANQGSEA. The V segment lost 6 bases and the J segment 6 bases; nucleotides outside the gene matches: 10. CDR3 coding DNA: TGCAGCGTGGTCGGACTAGCCTTGGGCAATGAGCAGTTCTTC. Translated: CSVVGLALGNEQFF.

DNA for the CDR3: TGTGCTAGTGGTTTGTGGACAGGGGGCCTTTATAATTCACCCCTCCACTTT. Translating it yields CASGLWTGGLYNSPLHF. The J gene is TRBJ1-6, the V gene TRBV12-5; TRBD1 matches at 11 bases. Trimming removed 2 bases from V and 4 bases from J; junction bases left unmatched: 4. This CDR3 has 17 amino acids. CDR1 is LGHNT, CDR2 FRNRAP, per germline.

The chain links TRBV19 to TRBJ1-2; D is unclear. Germline V lookup: CDR1 LNHDA, CDR2 SQIVND (reference sequence). The CDR3 sequence is 14 residues long. V was clipped by 5 bases and J by 2 bases, with 12 bases between them. This CDR3 is CASSPEGRNYGYTF. For the CDR3, the DNA is TGTGCCAGTAGTCCGGAGGGCCGAAACTATGGCTACACCTTC.

The chain has TRBV5-5 and TRBJ2-5; TRBD1 is a possible D gene (7 bases). Trimming took off 1 base at V and 2 bases at J, with 12 bases between the two ends. The V gene's germline CDR1 is SGHKS and CDR2 YYEKEE (reference sequence). The CDR3 runs 15 residues. The CDR3: CASSLLQGRQETQYF. The CDR3 nucleotides are TGTGCCAGCAGCTTGCTACAGGGGAGGCAAGAGACCCAGTACTTC.

The V call is TRBV27, the J call TRBJ2-7; 9 bases are a match to TRBD2. J was trimmed by 2 bases and V by 5 bases; bases with no gene match: 4. The CDR3 is 14 residues long. Germline CDR1 is MNHEY and CDR2 is SMNVEV (reference sequence). The CDR3 nucleotides read TGTGCCAGCAGTCCTAGCGGGGTGGCCTACGAGCAGTACTTC. It specifies CASSPSGVAYEQYF.

The V call is TRBV9, the J call TRBJ2-6, with 8 bases fitting TRBD1. Germline-derived CDR1 and CDR2 are SGDLS and YYNGEE. This CDR3 contains 19 residues. V lost 4 bases and J lost 0; bases outside the gene matches: 12. DNA for the CDR3: TGTGCCAGCAGCCTCCGGACAGGGACGTTTCTCTCTGGGGCCAACGTCCTGACTTTC. The encoded protein is CASSLRTGTFLSGANVLTF.

This clone was seen ten or more times. The chain employs TRBV15 and TRBJ1-4; 10 nucleotides line up with TRBD1. CDR1 is LNHNV and CDR2 is YYDKDF in the germline V gene (reference sequence). The trim removed 0 bases at V and 6 bases at J, leaving 4 bases unmatched. The CDR3 is made up of 16 amino acids. The CDR3 loop reads CATSRDQGTGDEKLFF. Written as DNA, the CDR3 is TGTGCCACCAGCAGAGATCAGGGGACAGGGGATGAAAAACTGTTTTTT. Full variable domain (outside the CDR3, taken from reference TRBV15 and TRBJ1-4): DAMVIQNPRYQVTQFGKPVTLSCSQTLNHNVMYWYQQKSSQAPKLLFHYYDKDFNNEADTPDNFQSRRPNTSFCFLDIRSPGLGDTAMYLCATSRDQGTGDEKLFFGSGTQLSVL.

The rearrangement joins TRBV27 to TRBJ2-2, with 7 nucleotides matching TRBD1. Trimming removed 5 bases from V and 4 bases from J; junction bases left unmatched: 4. Germline V gene lookup returns CDR1 MNHEY and CDR2 SMNVEV (reference sequence). The length of the CDR3 is 14 residues. CDR3 sequence (DNA): TGTGCCAGCAGTCCCGGGACAGTCACCGGGGAGCTGTTTTTT. Encoded protein: CASSPGTVTGELFF.

This chain connects TRBV6-6 to TRBJ2-3; a weak D match, TRBD2 (5 bases). The CDR3 covers 12 residues. V dropped 4 bases and J dropped 4 bases, with 6 bases sitting between them. CDR1 and CDR2 (germline): MNHNY, SVGAGI (reference sequence). For the CDR3, the DNA is TGTGCCAGCAGTTCACTAGCAGATACGCAGTATTTT. It translates to CASSSLADTQYF.